The 30 T cell receptor beta chains below were found in one sample sequenced in a study of blood T cell repertoires in COVID-19 (dated by TCRdb to 2018 to 2020). Library preparation was by the immunoSEQ multiplex PCR assay. The source is immuneACCESS, and TCRdb retained only in-frame sequences with V and J called. Part of the clones is not carried over; for the studies checked, unresolved V genes explain less than half of this, and the remainder is unexplained. This sample lists a few hundred thousand clones; 85% were detected once. Together, the top ten hold roughly 2.2% of the sample. What was sequenced was peripheral blood. Receptors were obtained from an older woman with COVID-19, enrolled during active disease.

This clone was counted once. J is TRBJ1-5 and V is TRBV28; D is possibly TRBD1 (6 bases). The germline CDR1 and CDR2 sequences are MDHEN and SYDVKM. Trimming removed 5 bases from V and 8 bases from J, with 22 bases in between. The CDR3 is 16 amino acids. The CDR3 DNA follows: TGTGCCAGCAGTCCATTGACCCACAGGGTAGACAAGCCCCAGCATTTT. Its translation: CASSPLTHRVDKPQHF.

CDR3 sequence reads: CATKGQVLENPEAFF. CDR3 nucleotide sequence: TGTGCCACCAAAGGACAGGTTTTGGAAAATCCTGAAGCTTTCTTT. This chain links TRBV10-3 with TRBJ1-1; TRBD1 aligns across 7 bases. The CDR3 consists of 15 residues. V lost 10 bases and J lost 6; bases outside the gene matches: 17. Looked up from germline, CDR1 is ENHRY and CDR2 is SYGVKD.

This clone was recorded once. The J gene is TRBJ2-5, the V gene TRBV7-3, with D perhaps TRBD2 (7 bases). Looked up from germline, CDR1 is SGHTA and CDR2 is FQGTGA. There are 14 residues in the CDR3. V lost 1 base to trimming and J lost 5 bases, with 11 bases between them. DNA for the CDR3: TGTGCCAGCAGCTTAAGCCGGGGGGCGGAGACCCAGTACTTC. Translated: CASSLSRGAETQYF. Full variable domain (rest looked up from reference TRBV7-3 and TRBJ2-5): GAGVSQTPSNKVTEKGKYVELRCDPISGHTALYWYRQSLGQGPEFLIYFQGTGAADDSGLPNDRFFAVRPEGSVSTLKIQRTERGDSAVYLCASSLSRGAETQYFGPGTRLLVL.

The genes are TRBV20-1 and TRBJ1-1; 8 bases match TRBD1. Germline V lookup: CDR1 DFQATT, CDR2 SNEGSKA (reference sequence). Trimming removed 3 bases from V and 10 bases from J; junction bases left unmatched: 4. This CDR3 comprises 11 residues. Here the CDR3 DNA reads TGCAGTGCTAGGACAGACAGGGGAGCTTTCTTT. This codes for CSARTDRGAFF.

V is TRBV28 and J is TRBJ2-1; the match to TRBD2 covers 14 bases. Germline values: CDR1 MDHEN, CDR2 SYDVKM. There are 18 residues in the CDR3. Trimming took 4 bases from V and 8 from J; bases not matched to a gene: 13. CDR3 in amino acids: CASSSPPGLAGVVDEQFF. CDR3 bases: TGTGCCAGCAGTTCTCCCCCGGGACTAGCGGGAGTAGTGGATGAGCAGTTCTTC.

The V call is TRBV5-4, the J call TRBJ1-6, with D hard to call. The V end was cut by 0 bases, the J end by 7 bases, with 8 bases between. Germline-derived CDR1 and CDR2 are SGHNT and YYREEE (reference sequence). This CDR3 is 14 amino acids long. The CDR3 protein is CASSLESPNSPLHF. The CDR3 DNA sequence: TGTGCCAGCAGCTTGGAGAGCCCAAATTCACCCCTCCACTTT.

The V gene is TRBV10-3, the J gene TRBJ2-1; 8 bases align to TRBD2. There are 17 residues in the CDR3. Per germline, CDR1 ENHRY and CDR2 SYGVKD. Trimming removed 4 bases from V and 4 bases from J; junction bases left unmatched: 12. The CDR3 sequence: CAISVSLSGGSYNEQFF. The CDR3 DNA follows: TGTGCCATCAGTGTCTCTCTAAGCGGGGGATCATACAATGAGCAGTTCTTC.

The J gene is TRBJ1-4, the V gene TRBV5-1; TRBD1 matches at 7 bases. Germline V lookup: CDR1 SGHRS, CDR2 YFSETQ. Trimming took 4 bases from V and 0 from J; bases not matched to a gene: 3. The length of the CDR3 is 15 residues. CDR3 residues: CASSLQGATNEKLFF. The CDR3, as DNA: TGCGCCAGCAGCCTGCAGGGGGCAACTAATGAAAAACTGTTTTTT.

On this clone: An end of the junction does not agree with germline; a read error may underlie this. The V gene is TRBV7-7, the J gene TRBJ1-4; D may be TRBD1 (6 bases). Germline V lookup: CDR1 SSHAT, CDR2 FNYEAQ (reference sequence). The CDR3 has 15 residues. CDR3 coding DNA: TGTGCTAGCAGCGACGTAGGGGGTGGTAATGAAAAACTGTTTTTT. It specifies CASSDVGGGNEKLFF.

This chain connects TRBV6-2 or TRBV6-3 to TRBJ2-7; 7 positions agree with TRBD1. This CDR3 region has 14 residues. Unmatched junction bases numbered 13, after V lost 2 bases and J lost 12 bases. CDR1 MNHEY and CDR2 SVGEGT come from the germline V gene. As DNA, the CDR3 is TGTGCCAGCAGTTACGGGACAGCTCCTACGAGTAGGTACTTC. Protein: CASSYGTAPTSRYF.

This chain joins TRBV5-4 and TRBJ1-1, with 10 nucleotides matching TRBD1. The CDR3 is 15 amino acids. With 4 bases clipped from V and 5 bases from J, the junction kept 8 bases outside the gene matches. CDR1 and CDR2 (germline): SGHNT, YYREEE (reference sequence). Here the CDR3 DNA reads TGTGCCAGCAGCCCCCCGGGACAGGGGAGGACTGAAGCTTTCTTT. Translating it yields CASSPPGQGRTEAFF.

The CDR3 DNA sequence: TGTGCCAGCAGCTTAAGTTTGGTGGCCGCGGGTCAGCCCCAGCATTTT. Translated, it gives CASSLSLVAAGQPQHF. The J gene is TRBJ1-5, the V gene TRBV7-8, with D unclear. V lost 2 bases and J 6 bases, leaving 17 bases between the germline ends. This CDR3 is 16 amino acids long. Germline CDR1 and CDR2: SGHVS and FQNEAQ.

This CDR3 reads CASRGLYLGYQETQYF. CDR3 sequence (DNA): TGTGCCAGCAGGGGACTTTACCTAGGGTACCAAGAGACCCAGTACTTC. The V gene is TRBV6-6, the J gene TRBJ2-5; D perhaps matches TRBD2 (6 bases). Trimming took off 6 bases at V and 0 bases at J, with 17 bases between the two ends. The CDR3 spans 16 residues. Germline V gene lookup returns CDR1 MNHNY and CDR2 SVGAGI (reference sequence).

V gene TRBV7-9 combines with J gene TRBJ1-6; 12 nucleotides align to TRBD1. The CDR3 loop spans 18 amino acids. J lost 10 bases, V lost 7 bases, and 17 bases had no gene match. CDR1 is SEHNR and CDR2 is FQNEAQ in the germline V gene (reference sequence). The CDR3 bases are TGTGCCAGCACCTGGGGGGCGGGACAGGGGGCCGTCGGCTCACCCCTCCACTTT. This translates into CASTWGAGQGAVGSPLHF.

J is TRBJ1-2 and V is TRBV7-2; perhaps TRBD1 as D (5 bases). The CDR3 sequence is 14 residues long. CDR1 and CDR2 (germline): SGHTA, FQGNSA. V was clipped by 2 bases and J by 8 bases, with 15 bases between them. The CDR3 DNA is TGTGCCAGCAGCTTATTCAGGGCCCGGAAAGGCTACACCTTC. Translated: CASSLFRARKGYTF. Drawing the rest from reference TRBV7-2 and TRBJ1-2, the complete variable domain is GAGVSQSPSNKVTEKGKDVELRCDPISGHTALYWYRQSLGQGLEFLIYFQGNSAPDKSGLPSDRFSAERTGGSVSTLTIQRTQQEDSAVYLCASSLFRARKGYTFGSGTRLTVV.

The chain has TRBV19 and TRBJ1-1; D remains unclear. The germline CDR1 and CDR2 sequences are LNHDA and SQIVND (reference sequence). V gave up 3 bases and J gave up 1 base, with 9 bases separating them. The CDR3 is 14 amino acids. In DNA, the CDR3 is TGTGCCAGTAGTATCAGTTCAGGGAACACTGAAGCTTTCTTT. Protein product: CASSISSGNTEAFF.

The chain combines TRBV11-1 with TRBJ1-2; 10 bases line up with TRBD1. This CDR3 comprises 14 residues. V gave up 10 bases and J gave up 6 bases; unmatched junction bases: 11. In germline, CDR1 is SGHAT, CDR2 FQDESV (reference sequence). The CDR3 loop reads CAIAPGQGENGYTF. The CDR3, as DNA: TGTGCCATCGCCCCAGGACAGGGGGAGAATGGCTACACCTTC. Supplemented by reference TRBV11-1 and TRBJ1-2, the full variable domain reads EAEVAQSPRYKITEKSQAVAFWCDPISGHATLYWYRQILGQGPELLVQFQDESVVDDSQLPKDRFSAERLKGVDSTLKIQPAELGDSAMYLCAIAPGQGENGYTFGSGTRLTVV.

The chain uses TRBV7-2 and TRBJ1-6; D is ambiguous. Germline V gene data show CDR1 as SGHTA and CDR2 as FQGNSA. Trimming shortened V by 1 base and J by 6 bases, and 13 bases separated the two germline ends. This CDR3 is 16 amino acids long. The CDR3 coding sequence is TGTGCCAGCAGCTTAGAACCAGACTTCATTAATTCACCCCTCCACTTT. Its protein is CASSLEPDFINSPLHF. The full variable domain, rest sourced from reference TRBV7-2 and TRBJ1-6, is GAGVSQSPSNKVTEKGKDVELRCDPISGHTALYWYRQSLGQGLEFLIYFQGNSAPDKSGLPSDRFSAERTGGSVSTLTIQRTQQEDSAVYLCASSLEPDFINSPLHFGNGTRLTVT.

The V and J genes are TRBV7-3 and TRBJ2-5, with D perhaps matching TRBD2 (6 bases). Per germline, CDR1 SGHTA and CDR2 FQGTGA. CDR3 length: 13 residues. The ends were cut back, 4 bases at V and 4 bases at J, with 10 bases in the middle. The CDR3 spells CASSSLGGETQYF. DNA for the CDR3: TGTGCCAGCAGCTCCCTCGGGGGAGAGACCCAGTACTTC.

The gene calls are TRBV30 and TRBJ1-2, with 8 positions matching TRBD1. The trim removed 2 bases at V and 3 bases at J, leaving 5 bases unmatched. The germline CDR1 and CDR2 sequences are GTSNPN and SVGIG (reference sequence). There are 14 residues in the CDR3. CDR3 sequence reads: CAWSPRDRYYGYTF. CDR3 coding DNA: TGTGCCTGGAGTCCCCGGGACAGGTACTATGGCTACACCTTC.

The chain uses TRBV24-1 and TRBJ2-1, with D possibly being TRBD1 (6 bases). CDR3 length equals 16 residues. The ends were cut back, 4 bases at V and 0 bases at J, with 12 bases in the middle. The germline CDR1 and CDR2 sequences are KGHDR and SFDVKD. CDR3 nucleotides: TGTGCCACCAGTGACCGGACAGCCTTCTCCTACAATGAGCAGTTCTTC. It translates to CATSDRTAFSYNEQFF.

This chain connects TRBV9 to TRBJ2-5; 7 bases match TRBD2. V trimming: 3 bases; J trimming: 11 bases; junction bases outside the gene matches: 7. This CDR3 is 12 amino acids long. CDR1 SGDLS and CDR2 YYNGEE come from the germline V gene. CDR3 region: CASSGPGGTQYF. The CDR3, as DNA: TGTGCCAGCAGCGGACCGGGAGGAACACAGTACTTC.

This clone appeared many times. The chain employs TRBV14 and TRBJ1-2; D may be TRBD1 (5 bases). The CDR3 totals 15 residues. V gave up 1 base and J gave up 4 bases, with 13 bases separating them. Looked up from germline, CDR1 is SGHDN and CDR2 is FVKESK. CDR3 sequence reads: CASSQVQGWVYGYTF. The DNA for the CDR3 is TGTGCCAGCAGCCAAGTCCAGGGCTGGGTCTATGGCTACACCTTC.

The rearrangement uses TRBV2 and TRBJ1-5; D is undetermined. This CDR3 is 14 amino acids long. Germline V gives CDR1 SNHLY, CDR2 FYNNEI. With 1 base removed from V and 6 bases from J, the gap between germline ends came to 10 bases. The CDR3 is CASSEVGESQPQHF. CDR3 nucleotide sequence: TGTGCCAGCAGTGAAGTGGGAGAGAGTCAGCCCCAGCATTTT.

The chain carries TRBV19 and TRBJ2-1; D might be TRBD2 (5 bases). Per germline, CDR1 LNHDA and CDR2 SQIVND (reference sequence). The ends were cut back, 0 bases at V and 5 bases at J, with 8 bases in the middle. There are 14 residues in the CDR3. The CDR3 coding sequence is TGTGCCAGTAGTATAGAGGACGGGGACAATGAGCAGTTCTTC. It specifies CASSIEDGDNEQFF.

The DNA of the CDR3 is TGTGCCAGCAGCTTAGCAGCGGGAGTAGCAGAGTCGGAGTTCTTC. Its translation: CASSLAAGVAESEFF. The chain couples TRBV7-6 to TRBJ2-1; 8 nucleotides line up with TRBD2. The CDR3 runs 15 residues. V trimming: 0 bases; J trimming: 14 bases; junction bases outside the gene matches: 12. The V gene's germline CDR1 is SGHVS and CDR2 FNYEAQ.

This chain links TRBV13 with TRBJ2-7; 8 bases map to TRBD1. Germline CDR1 reads PRHDT; CDR2 reads FYEKMQ (reference sequence). Unmatched junction bases numbered 4, after V lost 4 bases and J lost 2 bases. CDR3 length: 14 residues. The CDR3 protein is CASSSGTGAYEQYF. Written as DNA, the CDR3 is TGTGCCAGCAGCTCCGGGACAGGTGCCTACGAGCAGTACTTC.

This chain joins TRBV18 and TRBJ1-1; D is ambiguous. The germline V and J ends were trimmed by 5 bases and 6 bases, with 10 bases remaining between them. Germline values: CDR1 KGHSH, CDR2 LQKENI. This CDR3 comprises 12 residues. The CDR3 DNA reads TGTGCCAGCTCAGGATCGGGTCCTGAAGCTTTCTTT. Protein sequence: CASSGSGPEAFF.

This clone was observed a single time. This chain connects TRBV6-5 to TRBJ1-2, with TRBD1 matching 7 bases. The CDR3 has 14 amino acids. Germline V CDR1 and CDR2: MNHEY, SVGAGI. With V trimmed by 4 bases and J by 8 bases, 10 bases remained unmatched. The CDR3 DNA reads as TGTGCCAGCAGTTCCCTCACAGGGGCGGGAGGCTACACCTTC. This gives the protein CASSSLTGAGGYTF.

This rearrangement joins TRBV7-3 to TRBJ2-3; D is perhaps TRBD1 (5 bases). V gave up 1 base and J gave up 2 bases, with 10 bases separating them. CDR1 is SGHTA and CDR2 is FQGTGA in the germline V gene. The CDR3 is made up of 15 amino acids. The CDR3 is CASSLRGLATDTQYF. CDR3 nucleotides: TGTGCCAGCAGCTTAAGGGGCTTAGCCACAGATACGCAGTATTTT.